Each of the 16 T cell receptor beta chains below was sequenced from the same sample in a study of cytomegalovirus exposure and HLA in healthy donors. Amplification used 60 Vbeta primers and 13 Jbeta primers. Generated by immunoSEQ multiplex PCR, the TCRdb table keeps only in-frame clones and is missing some. This table holds around 150,000 clones, roughly 77% found once. What was sequenced was PBMCs. The receptors here all came from a man aged 30 to 39 in good health.

This clone was counted once. This chain uses TRBV28 with TRBJ1-2, with D unclear. V lost 6 bases to trimming and J lost 5 bases, with 10 bases between them. Germline CDR1 and CDR2: MDHEN and SYDVKM. This CDR3 has 12 residues. CDR3 sequence: CASSGGWYGYTF. The DNA of the CDR3 is TGTGCCAGCAGCGGAGGGTGGTATGGCTACACCTTC.

V gene TRBV2 combines with J gene TRBJ2-5, with 8 bases identical to TRBD1. The V gene end was trimmed by 6 bases and the J gene end by 4 bases; junction bases not matched to a gene: 4. Germline assignment: CDR1 SNHLY and CDR2 FYNNEI. The CDR3 runs to 13 residues. The CDR3: CASRSGGAETQYF. DNA of the CDR3: TGTGCCAGCAGATCAGGGGGCGCAGAGACCCAGTACTTC.

This clone was detected only a few times. The CDR3 sequence is CASRAGPYNSPLHF. The CDR3 DNA is TGTGCCAGCAGGGCAGGGCCATATAATTCACCCCTCCACTTT. The chain carries TRBV6-1 and TRBJ1-6; perhaps TRBD1 as D (5 bases). The ends were cut back, 6 bases at V and 4 bases at J, with 10 bases in the middle. The V gene's germline CDR1 is MNHNS and CDR2 SASEGT. There are 14 residues in the CDR3.

The chain joins TRBV14 to TRBJ2-7, with D maybe TRBD2 (5 bases). V was cut by 4 bases and J by 5 bases, with 15 bases left in between. This CDR3 comprises 14 residues. Germline values: CDR1 SGHDN, CDR2 FVKESK. Here the CDR3 reads CASSLGPGVHEQYF. The CDR3 region has the DNA TGTGCCAGCAGCCTCGGCCCCGGGGTCCACGAGCAGTACTTC.

The chain is built from TRBV4-1 and TRBJ2-2; TRBD1 matches 7 bases. The CDR3 sequence is 18 residues long. Germline CDR1 is MGHRA and CDR2 is YSYEKL. With V trimmed by 0 bases and J by 8 bases, 15 bases remained unmatched. The chain's CDR3 is CASSQEVQGEAYWGELFF. CDR3 in DNA: TGCGCCAGCAGCCAAGAGGTTCAGGGGGAAGCGTACTGGGGGGAGCTGTTTTTT.

The chain carries TRBV19 and TRBJ2-2; 9 positions agree with TRBD1. Germline CDR1 is LNHDA and CDR2 is SQIVND (reference sequence). V gave up 4 bases and J gave up 4 bases; unmatched junction bases: 4. This CDR3 has 15 amino acids. Here the CDR3 reads CASSTWTGVTGELFF. The CDR3 DNA is TGTGCCAGTAGTACCTGGACAGGGGTCACCGGGGAGCTGTTTTTT. Full variable domain (missing parts from reference TRBV19 and TRBJ2-2): DGGITQSPKYLFRKEGQNVTLSCEQNLNHDAMYWYRQDPGQGLRLIYYSQIVNDFQKGDIAEGYSVSREKKESFPLTVTSAQKNPTAFYLCASSTWTGVTGELFFGEGSRLTVL.

The chain carries TRBV4-1 and TRBJ2-5; perhaps TRBD1 as D (6 bases). Germline CDR1 and CDR2: MGHRA and YSYEKL. The CDR3 length is 15 residues. The V and J ends lost 0 bases and 7 bases respectively, with 15 bases between them. The CDR3 nucleotides are TGCGCCAGCAGCCAAGATCTGACAGGCCGGGGGACCCAGTACTTC. This codes for CASSQDLTGRGTQYF.

This clone was detected a few times. CDR3 nucleotide sequence: TGTGCCAGCAGTGCGCCTAGCGGGACCTACGAGCAGTACTTC. This gives the protein CASSAPSGTYEQYF. J is TRBJ2-5 and V is TRBV25-1, with 9 bases matching TRBD2. Matching the DNA end better, TRBJ2-7 makes the J call doubtful. CDR1 is MGHDK, CDR2 SYGVNS, per germline. The CDR3 spans 14 residues.

The chain is built from TRBV6-6 and TRBJ2-6; tentatively, D is TRBD2 (5 bases). Germline V CDR1 and CDR2: MNHNY, SVGAGI (reference sequence). This CDR3 has 15 amino acids. Trimming removed 4 bases from V and 0 bases from J, with 7 bases in between. CDR3 bases: TGTGCCAGCAGTTGGGAGAGCTCTGGGGCCAACGTCCTGACTTTC. This translates into CASSWESSGANVLTF.

This sequence joins TRBV27 and TRBJ1-1; D unclear. Germline V gene sequence: CDR1 MNHEY, CDR2 SMNVEV (reference sequence). The CDR3 sequence is 14 residues long. The V end was cut by 0 bases, the J end by 2 bases, with 7 bases between. CDR3 sequence (DNA): TGTGCCAGCAGTTTATCGCCAGATAACACTGAAGCTTTCTTT. It encodes CASSLSPDNTEAFF.

This clone was picked up one time. The gene calls are TRBV29-1 and TRBJ2-1; 8 bases map to TRBD2. Per germline, CDR1 SQVTM and CDR2 ANQGSEA. V was clipped by 2 bases and J by 2 bases; unmatched bases: 2. The CDR3 contains 14 residues. The CDR3 DNA follows: TGCAGCGTTGAAATGCGGGAGGCCTACAATGAGCAGTTCTTC. Its protein product is CSVEMREAYNEQFF.

The gene calls are TRBV25-1 and TRBJ2-5, with 7 bases that match TRBD1. Germline loops: CDR1 MGHDK, CDR2 SYGVNS. The CDR3 spans 15 residues. J gave up 5 bases and V 0 bases, and 6 bases lay outside the gene matches. The CDR3 nucleotides are TGTGCCAGCAGTGAATATGAGGGGGCATCGGAGACCCAGTACTTC. Translating gives CASSEYEGASETQYF.

The genes are TRBV19 and TRBJ2-7, with TRBD1 matching 8 bases. Germline CDR1 reads LNHDA; CDR2 reads SQIVND (reference sequence). J lost 1 base, V lost 3 bases, and 2 bases had no gene match. CDR3 length equals 14 residues. Written as DNA, the CDR3 is TGTGCCAGTAGTATGACAGGGGCGTCCTACGAGCAGTACTTC. This codes for CASSMTGASYEQYF.

The V call is TRBV5-4, the J call TRBJ2-7; unclear D gene. CDR1 is SGHNT, CDR2 YYREEE, per germline (reference sequence). This CDR3 is built from 11 residues. V lost 4 bases and J 6 bases, leaving 8 bases between the germline ends. The CDR3 sequence is CASSNHGEQYF. Here the CDR3 DNA reads TGTGCCAGCAGCAATCACGGCGAGCAGTACTTC.

The J gene is TRBJ2-7, the V gene TRBV19; 8 bases map to TRBD2. This CDR3 spans 14 amino acids. Per the germline V gene, CDR1 is LNHDA and CDR2 is SQIVND (reference sequence). Trimming cost V 4 bases and J 6 bases; bases outside gene matches: 8. DNA for the CDR3: TGTGCCAGTAGTACCCTTGGGACTAGAGGCGAGCAGTACTTC. It encodes CASSTLGTRGEQYF. Based on the CDR3 plus reference TRBV19 and TRBJ2-7, the full variable domain is DGGITQSPKYLFRKEGQNVTLSCEQNLNHDAMYWYRQDPGQGLRLIYYSQIVNDFQKGDIAEGYSVSREKKESFPLTVTSAQKNPTAFYLCASSTLGTRGEQYFGPGTRLTVT.

The CDR3 region has the DNA TGCGCCAGCAGCCAAGATATTCAGGGGGCGGTCGGCTACACCTTC. Protein sequence: CASSQDIQGAVGYTF. This chain uses TRBV4-3 with TRBJ1-2; the match to TRBD1 covers 8 bases. Per the germline V gene, CDR1 is LGHNA and CDR2 is YSLEER. This CDR3 has 15 amino acids. The V and J ends lost 0 bases and 8 bases, in that order; junction bases with no gene match: 8.